The clone carrying this T cell receptor beta chain was observed many times. Antigen: not known. On the basis of clinical symptoms, serum thyroxine and TRAb, thyroid ultrasound and orbital computed tomography, diagnoses were made. Fresh peripheral blood, 8 to 10 ml, was the source of the PBMCs. The data stem from a study of T cells in Graves' hyperthyroidism and ophthalmopathy. Study-wide background: The initial diagnosis was the point when peripheral blood was collected, ahead of any treatment. Study-level points and caveats: Most thyroid-expanded clonotypes above 0.001 were also found in blood.

V gave up 3 bases and J gave up 8 bases, with 11 bases separating them. The CDR3 sequence is 13 residues long. Amplified TCR beta CDR3 regions came from RNA transcripts. With the HTBI primer set, the TCR CDR3 went through a first round of RT-PCR. TCRdb re-derived calls from the multiplex PCR reads in MiXCR, one entry per CDR3 protein. The sample holds hundreds of thousands of distinct CDR3 sequences, 14% seen once. Source material: blood. The source of this sequence is a woman aged 18-29 years with Graves' hyperthyroidism. This chain uses TRBV12-3 or TRBV12-4 with TRBJ2-1; D tentatively fits TRBD1 or TRBD2 (5 bases each). In nucleotides, the CDR3 is TGTGCCAGCAGTTTTGCCGGGGACGATGAGCAGTTCTTC. As protein: CASSFAGDDEQFF.